This TCR beta chain is from a study of T cell responses to AZD1222 COVID-19 vaccine. Study-level results: Unmutated variant regions are reportedly targeted by nearly half of spike-specific TCRs.

This clone was detected only once. Its antigen is currently unknown. The assay was immunoSEQ multiplex PCR, and TCRdb's table has in-frame clones only and misses some. This table has about 140,000 clones, over 85% appearing once. The sample in question was peripheral blood, obtained on day 0 of AZD1222 vaccination. The receptor's source is an adult in good health.

The CDR3: CASSTRHGGNQPQHF. Here the CDR3 DNA reads TGTGCCAGCAGTACACGACACGGAGGCAATCAGCCCCAGCATTTT. The gene calls are TRBV28 and TRBJ1-5; no clear D. Germline V gene lookup returns CDR1 MDHEN and CDR2 SYDVKM. The V end was cut by 5 bases, the J end by 2 bases, with 13 bases between. The CDR3 is 15 amino acids.